This T cell receptor (beta chain) appears in the sequencing data of a study of radiotherapy plus CTLA-4 blockade in lung cancer. Study as a whole: Objective responses emerged in under 20% of patients, and over 30% attained disease control. Notes on the study in general: Subsequent to radiotherapy plus ipilimumab, tumor-derived TCR clones underwent expansion in blood. Increased serum interferon-beta after radiation also reportedly predicted response strongly.

Sequenced by immunoSEQ multiplex PCR; TCRdb stores in-frame clones only, minus some. The sample lists 90,000 or so clones; roughly 80% were seen once. People whose metastatic non-small-cell lung cancer was chemo-refractory got focal radiation along with CTLA-4 blockade by ipilimumab. The CDR3 loop spans 14 amino acids. Germline V gene sequence: CDR1 SGHVS, CDR2 FQNEAQ. As for this clone: No antigen is known for it.

This chain links TRBV7-8 with TRBJ2-5; 7 bases line up with TRBD1. TRBJ2-7 explains the end of the DNA better; the J call may be wrong. The origin of this receptor is a human donor with non-small cell lung cancer who had stable disease on radiotherapy plus ipilimumab. The starting material was peripheral blood, obtained from a patient treated with radiotherapy plus ipilimumab. CDR3 sequence (DNA): TGTGCCAGCAGCTACCACCGGGACAGCGGCGAGCAGTACTTC. Its translation is CASSYHRDSGEQYF.